This T cell receptor (beta chain) is drawn from a study of shared clonotypes between healthy human individuals. This clone occurred once. Its antigen is not identified. Germline V gene lookup returns CDR1 SNHLY and CDR2 FYNNEI. The ends were cut back, 11 bases at V and 3 bases at J, with 17 bases in the middle. The CDR3 covers 14 residues. Naive CD8 populations comprised CD45RO-negative cells positively selected for CCR7, excluding terminally differentiated effector memory CD45RA+ cells. Study-wide findings and caveats: Exclusively blood specimens were collected; tissue repertoires likely differ. Sharing of clonotypes among donors was expected to vary with sequencing depth. Inspection by rarefaction showed sorted-subset sequencing to be incomplete despite large depth.

How the authors handled the data: Filtering differed for immunoSEQ, which gave only junction sequences without quality scores. Profiling relied on immunoSEQ multiplex PCR, and the TCRdb table lists in-frame clones only, not all of them. That table is the source of V, J and clone size, and D and trimming were worked out from the DNA. This sample has about 600,000 clones, with 95% to 98% found just once. This sequence was found in a man aged 30-40 years in good health. Sequencing used naive CD8+ T cells sorted from blood. The chain couples TRBV2 to TRBJ2-4; TRBD2 might be the D (7 bases). CDR3 in DNA: TGTGCCCCAGGGGCGGGAGAGAGCAAAAACATTCAGTACTTC. Translation: CAPGAGESKNIQYF.